The following is a T cell receptor (beta chain) sequence with its context. From germline, CDR1 is SEHNR and CDR2 FQNEAQ (reference sequence). V was cut by 4 bases and J by 2 bases, with 15 bases left in between. CDR3 length: 16 amino acids. The source of the sample is a study of cytomegalovirus exposure and HLA in healthy donors. The PCR contained 60 Vbeta and 13 Jbeta primers. The repertoire was sequenced with immunoSEQ multiplex PCR; TCRdb's copy has only in-frame clones and lacks some. The table has 220,000 or so clones, approximately 80% seen once. The sample taken for sequencing was PBMCs. This receptor was taken from a male donor in good health and CMV-seronegative. This sequence joins TRBV7-9 and TRBJ2-1, with a weak D call TRBD2 (6 bases). Here the CDR3 DNA reads TGTGCCAGCAGCTCGGGGGTAGGCGAAACCTACAATGAGCAGTTCTTC. It translates to CASSSGVGETYNEQFF.